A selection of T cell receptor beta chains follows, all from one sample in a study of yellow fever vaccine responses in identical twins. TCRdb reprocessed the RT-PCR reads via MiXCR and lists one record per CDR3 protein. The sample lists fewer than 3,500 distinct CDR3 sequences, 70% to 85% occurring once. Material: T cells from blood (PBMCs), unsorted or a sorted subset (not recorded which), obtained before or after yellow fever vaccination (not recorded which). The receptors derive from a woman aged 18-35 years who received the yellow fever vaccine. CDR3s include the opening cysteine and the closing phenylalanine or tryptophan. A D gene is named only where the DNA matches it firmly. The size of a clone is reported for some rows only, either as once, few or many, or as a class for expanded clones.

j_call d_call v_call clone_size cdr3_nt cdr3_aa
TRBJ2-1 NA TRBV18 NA TGTGCCAGCTCACCACCTCCTGACAATGAGCAGTTCTTC CASSPPPDNEQFF
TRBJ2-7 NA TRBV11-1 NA TGTGCCAGCAGCTTAAATCCGGGACCGAACCCCTACGAGCAGTACTTC CASSLNPGPNPYEQYF
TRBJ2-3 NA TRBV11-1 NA TGTGCCAGCAGGCCCGTCAGTATGGATACGCAGTATTTT CASRPVSMDTQYF
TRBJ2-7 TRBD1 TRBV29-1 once TGCAGCGCCACCCCGCCCTGGACAGGGGACTCCTACGAGCAGTACTTC CSATPPWTGDSYEQYF
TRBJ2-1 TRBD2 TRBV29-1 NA TGCAGCGTTGAGTTTCCTAGCGGATCTGATGAGCAGTTCTTC CSVEFPSGSDEQFF
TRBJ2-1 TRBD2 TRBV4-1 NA TGCGCCAGCAGACTAACTAGCGGGAGTATAAATGAGCAGTTCTTC CASRLTSGSINEQFF
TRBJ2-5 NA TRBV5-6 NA TGTGCCAGCAGCTTGTTTGGGGCGGAGGAGACCCAGTACTTC CASSLFGAEETQYF
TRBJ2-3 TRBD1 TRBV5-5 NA TGTGCCAGCAGCTTATTAGACAGGGGAACAGATACGCAGTATTTT CASSLLDRGTDTQYF
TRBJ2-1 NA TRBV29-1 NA TGCAGCGGCGACCAGATAGAGACAGACTACAATGAGCAGTTCTTC CSGDQIETDYNEQFF
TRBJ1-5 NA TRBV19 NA TGTGCCAGTAGTATCCCTAATGGGAATCAGCCCCAGCATTTT CASSIPNGNQPQHF
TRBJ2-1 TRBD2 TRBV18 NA TGTGCCAGCTCAGCACCGGGAGGCTACAATGAGCAGTTCTTC CASSAPGGYNEQFF
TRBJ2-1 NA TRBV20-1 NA TGCAGTGCTAGTAGCTCCGGTTGGTCCTACAATGAGCAGTTCTTC CSASSSGWSYNEQFF